This T cell receptor (beta chain) emerged from a study of blood T cell repertoires in COVID-19 (TCRdb year 2020). With regard to the full study: The collaborator samples originated in the United States, Italy and Spain and spanned the acute and convalescent phases of COVID-19. The material from the prospective study consisted of cDNA or gDNA derived from T cells, B-cell-depleted T cells, or PBMCs. The dataset comprised deeply sampled blood TCRbeta repertoires from subjects exposed to, actively infected with, or recovered from COVID-19. The repertoires were released in a freely available public database intended as a resource for research on the immune response to SARS-CoV-2. Samples came from the ongoing ImmuneRACE study (first 160 participants) plus 1,254 subjects from 6 global collaborators. Nearly every sample came with metadata listing a de-identified subject ID, COVID-19 status, age in years and sex. Where available, HLA class I and class II types were obtained from metadata supplied by the sample provider rather than from assay-based typing. Results and caveats for the whole study, not just this receptor: The amount of clinical and demographic metadata varied by source and participant and was provided uncurated.

The collaborating institutions used their own protocols to collect whole blood in K2EDTA tubes. For TCRbeta analysis, collaborators shipped samples in one of three forms: frozen whole blood, isolated PBMCs, or DNA extracted from either of those sample types. A remark on this clone: Its cognate antigen has yet to be identified. Base-call qualities are not available, and no considerably larger clone is one nucleotide away.

TCRbeta CDR3 regions were amplified from genomic DNA using the immunoSEQ Assay, a bias-controlled multiplex PCR. The source study handled its data this way. Within the assay, amplification of reference gene primers was used to estimate how many nucleated cells each sample contained. Sequence reads were collapsed and filtered to measure the absolute abundance of every unique TCRbeta CDR3 rearrangement. For each sample, productive Simpson clonality was calculated as the square root of Simpson's diversity index over productive rearrangements. TCRdb limited this immuneACCESS table to in-frame rearrangements with V and J called. A share of clones is missing; checked studies link under half to unresolved V genes, and the rest is unexplained. V and J calls and clone size follow that table, whereas D and trimming were derived from the DNA. Counted in this sample were around 74,000 clones; over 85% of them appeared once. The ten biggest clones cover roughly 15% of the sample.

The CDR3 starts with the cysteine, ends with the phenylalanine, and has 14 residues. Only the CDR3 DNA is retained, 42 bases long and in frame from the first base. The germline V gene encodes CDR1 LNHDA and CDR2 SQIVND (reference sequence). Trimming takes 4 bases off V and 1 base off J; junction bases not matched to a gene: 4. What was sequenced was peripheral blood. The clonotype originates from a woman older than 75 with active or convalescent COVID-19. The rearrangement combines TRBV19 with TRBJ2-7; 7 of the junction bases match TRBD1. The CDR3 sequence is CASSTRDSSYEQYF. In nucleotides, the sequence is TGTGCCAGTAGTACCCGGGACAGTTCCTACGAGCAGTACTTC.